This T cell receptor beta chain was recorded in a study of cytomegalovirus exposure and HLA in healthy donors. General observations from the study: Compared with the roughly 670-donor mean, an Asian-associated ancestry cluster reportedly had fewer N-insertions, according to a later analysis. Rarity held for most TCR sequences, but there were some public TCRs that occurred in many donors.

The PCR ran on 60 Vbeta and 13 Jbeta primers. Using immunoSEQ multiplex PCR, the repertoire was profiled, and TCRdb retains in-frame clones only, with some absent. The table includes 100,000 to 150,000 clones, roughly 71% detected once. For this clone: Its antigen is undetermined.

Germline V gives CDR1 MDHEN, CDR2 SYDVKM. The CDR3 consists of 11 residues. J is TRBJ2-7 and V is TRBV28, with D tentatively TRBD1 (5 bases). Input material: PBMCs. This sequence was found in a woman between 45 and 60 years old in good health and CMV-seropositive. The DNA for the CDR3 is TGTGCAACCAACTCAGGGCGCGAGCAGTACTTC. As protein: CATNSGREQYF.